The subject of this entry is one T cell receptor beta chain. The sample originates from a study of OX40 agonist ivuxolimab in advanced cancers. The CDR3 length is 14 residues. The germline V gene has CDR1 LNHDA and CDR2 SQIVND (reference sequence). The V gene end was trimmed by 5 bases and the J gene end by 4 bases; junction bases not matched to a gene: 6. Sequencing used immunoSEQ multiplex PCR; TCRdb keeps in-frame clones, though not all of them. The sample lists some 68,000 clones; roughly four fifths were seen once. The rearrangement joins TRBV19 to TRBJ2-3, with 7 bases matching TRBD1. This receptor was identified in an adult with an advanced solid tumor such as melanoma, head and neck, liver or kidney cancer. The starting material was CD4+ or CD8+ T cells sorted from blood, obtained in a trial of the OX40 agonist ivuxolimab. The CDR3 spells CASSLTGKSDTQYF. Here the CDR3 DNA reads TGTGCCAGTAGTCTGACAGGGAAATCAGATACGCAGTATTTT. The variable domain in full, with the rest retrieved from reference TRBV19 and TRBJ2-3, is DGGITQSPKYLFRKEGQNVTLSCEQNLNHDAMYWYRQDPGQGLRLIYYSQIVNDFQKGDIAEGYSVSREKKESFPLTVTSAQKNPTAFYLCASSLTGKSDTQYFGPGTRLTVL.